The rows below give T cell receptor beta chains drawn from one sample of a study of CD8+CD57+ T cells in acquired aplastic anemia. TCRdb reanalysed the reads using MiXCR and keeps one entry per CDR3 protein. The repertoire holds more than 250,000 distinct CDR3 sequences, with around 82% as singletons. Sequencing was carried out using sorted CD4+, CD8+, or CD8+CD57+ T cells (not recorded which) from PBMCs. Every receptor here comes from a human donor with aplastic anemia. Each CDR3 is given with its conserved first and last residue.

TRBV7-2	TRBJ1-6	CASSWRQYTNSRHF
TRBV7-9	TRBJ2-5	CAARRGRETQYFGF
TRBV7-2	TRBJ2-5	CASGLDGRETQYF
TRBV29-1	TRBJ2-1	CSVKTGTSGRVEQFF
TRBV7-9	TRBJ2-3	CASSFDGGRPVELF
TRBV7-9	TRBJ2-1	CASSDGGIDGRDF
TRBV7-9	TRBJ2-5	CASSFHRSGGSDDF
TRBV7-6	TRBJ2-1	CASSLAHGTKSTQQFF
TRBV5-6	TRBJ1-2	CASSRVSYGYTF
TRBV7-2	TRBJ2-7	CASSFGPDGAALSF
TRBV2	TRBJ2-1	CASSDGLGAAKEQFF
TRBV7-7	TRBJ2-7	CASTGGLGQGCPTYF
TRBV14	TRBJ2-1	CASSSGGGVYNEQFF
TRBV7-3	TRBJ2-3	CASSASGGSTDTQYF
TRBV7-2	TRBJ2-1	CASSLAGSAGSEDQFF
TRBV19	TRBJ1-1	CASSTARQGNTEAFF
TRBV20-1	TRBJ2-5	CSASGASGELRETQYF
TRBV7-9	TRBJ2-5	CAGLAGAFSRETQYF
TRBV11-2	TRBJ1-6	CASSLTGGASPLHF
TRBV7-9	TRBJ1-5	CASSVDVARNQPQHF
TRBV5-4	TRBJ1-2	CASSRGTGSNYGYTF
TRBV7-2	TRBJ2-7	CASSAVAPAEQYF
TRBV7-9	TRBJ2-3	CASSLEGSGGSDYF
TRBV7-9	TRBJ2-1	CASSPTQGRNTGEFF
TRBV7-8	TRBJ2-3	CASSEAGGADTQF
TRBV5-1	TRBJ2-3	CASSWARGRDTQYF
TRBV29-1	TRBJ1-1	CSAARQGATEAFF
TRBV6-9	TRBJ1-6	CASSDDRANSPLHF
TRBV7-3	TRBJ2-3	CAAGRATRTDTQFF
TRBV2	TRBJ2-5	CASSSGGTEAETQYF
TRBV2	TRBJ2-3	CARWDGGTDTNVF
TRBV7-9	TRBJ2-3	CASSLAGSLDTPYF
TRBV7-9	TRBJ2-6	CASSSARGNSPLHLTF
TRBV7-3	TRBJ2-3	CASREEGTDNKYF
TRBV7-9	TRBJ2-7	CASSCQSLGGSQYF
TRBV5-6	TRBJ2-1	CASSLSGGLSSYNEQFF
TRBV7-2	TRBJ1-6	CASSTNSPLHF
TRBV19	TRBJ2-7	CASSPGQTPYEQYF
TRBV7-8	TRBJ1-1	CATSLGTGTETYF